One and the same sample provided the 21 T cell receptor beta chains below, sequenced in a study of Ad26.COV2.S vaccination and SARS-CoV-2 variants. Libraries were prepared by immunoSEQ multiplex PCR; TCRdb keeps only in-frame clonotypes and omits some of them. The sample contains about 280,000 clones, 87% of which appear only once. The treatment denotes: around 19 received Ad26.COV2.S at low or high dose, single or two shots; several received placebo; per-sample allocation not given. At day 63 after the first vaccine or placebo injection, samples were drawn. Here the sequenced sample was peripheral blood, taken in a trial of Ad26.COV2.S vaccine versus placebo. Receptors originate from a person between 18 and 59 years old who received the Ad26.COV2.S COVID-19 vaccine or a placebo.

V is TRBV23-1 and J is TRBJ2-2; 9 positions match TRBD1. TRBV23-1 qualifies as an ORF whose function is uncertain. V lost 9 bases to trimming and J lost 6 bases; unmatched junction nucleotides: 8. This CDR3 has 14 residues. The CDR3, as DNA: TGCGCCAGGGTGACAGGGGGAGGGTCCGGGGAGCTGTTTTTT. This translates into CARVTGGGSGELFF.

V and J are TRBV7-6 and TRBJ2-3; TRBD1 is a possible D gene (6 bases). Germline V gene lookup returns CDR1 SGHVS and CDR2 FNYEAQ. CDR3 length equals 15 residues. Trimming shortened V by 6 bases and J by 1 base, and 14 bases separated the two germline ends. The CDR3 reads CASRFRDTGTDTQYF. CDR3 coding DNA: TGTGCCAGCAGATTCCGGGACACGGGCACAGATACGCAGTATTTT. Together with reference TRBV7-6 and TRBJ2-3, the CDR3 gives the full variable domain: GAGVSQSPRYKVTKRGQDVALRCDPISGHVSLYWYRQALGQGPEFLTYFNYEAQQDKSGLPNDRFSAERPEGSISTLTIQRTEQRDSAMYRCASRFRDTGTDTQYFGPGTRLTVL.

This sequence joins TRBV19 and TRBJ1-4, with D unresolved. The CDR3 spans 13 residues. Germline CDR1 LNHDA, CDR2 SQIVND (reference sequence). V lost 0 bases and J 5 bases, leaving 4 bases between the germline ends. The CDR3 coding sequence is TGTGCCAGTAGTATAGATGAAAATGAAAAACTGTTTTTT. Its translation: CASSIDENEKLFF.

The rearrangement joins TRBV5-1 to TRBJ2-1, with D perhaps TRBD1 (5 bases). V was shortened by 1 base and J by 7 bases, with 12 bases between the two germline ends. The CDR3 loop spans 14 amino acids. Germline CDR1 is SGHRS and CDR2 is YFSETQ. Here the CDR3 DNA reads TGCGCCAGCAGCTTGTTGGGGCCGGAAAATGAGCAGTTCTTC. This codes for CASSLLGPENEQFF.

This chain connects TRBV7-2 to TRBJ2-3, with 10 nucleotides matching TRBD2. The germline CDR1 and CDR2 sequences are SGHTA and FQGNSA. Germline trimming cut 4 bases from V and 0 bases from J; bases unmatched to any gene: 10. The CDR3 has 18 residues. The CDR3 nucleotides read TGTGCCAGCAGCTCCTACCCCCCGACTAGCGGGAGCACAGATACGCAGTATTTT. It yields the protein CASSSYPPTSGSTDTQYF.

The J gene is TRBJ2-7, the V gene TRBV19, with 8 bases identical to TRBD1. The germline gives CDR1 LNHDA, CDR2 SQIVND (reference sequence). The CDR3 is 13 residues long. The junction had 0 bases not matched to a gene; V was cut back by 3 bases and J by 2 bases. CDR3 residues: CASSMTGAYEQYF. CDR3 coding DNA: TGTGCCAGTAGTATGACAGGGGCCTACGAGCAGTACTTC.

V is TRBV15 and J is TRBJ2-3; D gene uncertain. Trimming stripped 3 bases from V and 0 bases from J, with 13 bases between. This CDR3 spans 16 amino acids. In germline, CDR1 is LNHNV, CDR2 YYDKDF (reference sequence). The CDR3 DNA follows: TGTGCCACCAGCAGGGCCCCGCGCTTTAGCACAGATACGCAGTATTTT. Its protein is CATSRAPRFSTDTQYF.

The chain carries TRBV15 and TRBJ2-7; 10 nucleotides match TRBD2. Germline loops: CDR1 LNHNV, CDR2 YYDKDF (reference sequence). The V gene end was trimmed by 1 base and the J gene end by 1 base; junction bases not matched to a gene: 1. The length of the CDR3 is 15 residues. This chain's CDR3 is CATSRGTSGSYEQYF. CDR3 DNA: TGTGCCACCAGCAGAGGGACTAGCGGATCCTACGAGCAGTACTTC.

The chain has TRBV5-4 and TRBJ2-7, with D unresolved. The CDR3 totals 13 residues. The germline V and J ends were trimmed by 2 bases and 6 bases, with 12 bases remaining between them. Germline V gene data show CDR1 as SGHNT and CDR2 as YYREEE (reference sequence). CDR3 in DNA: TGTGCCAGCAGCTTTGACTCCTTTGGCGAGCAGTACTTC. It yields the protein CASSFDSFGEQYF. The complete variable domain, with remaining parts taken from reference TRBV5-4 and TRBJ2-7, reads ETGVTQSPTHLIKTRGQQVTLRCSSQSGHNTVSWYQQALGQGPQFIFQYYREEENGRGNFPPRFSGLQFPNYSSELNVNALELDDSALYLCASSFDSFGEQYFGPGTRLTVT.

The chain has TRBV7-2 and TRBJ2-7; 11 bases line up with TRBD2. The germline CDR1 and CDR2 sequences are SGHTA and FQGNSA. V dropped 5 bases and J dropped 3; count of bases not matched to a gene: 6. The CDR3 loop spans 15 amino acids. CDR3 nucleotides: TGTGCCAGCAGCCTGACTAGCGGGATCTACTACGAGCAGTACTTC. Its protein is CASSLTSGIYYEQYF.

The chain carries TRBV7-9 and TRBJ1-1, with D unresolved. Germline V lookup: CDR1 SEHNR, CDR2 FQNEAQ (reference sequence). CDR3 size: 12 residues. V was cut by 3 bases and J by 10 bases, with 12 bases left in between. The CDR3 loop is CASSLGPASAFF. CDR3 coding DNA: TGTGCCAGCAGCTTGGGCCCAGCATCAGCTTTCTTT.

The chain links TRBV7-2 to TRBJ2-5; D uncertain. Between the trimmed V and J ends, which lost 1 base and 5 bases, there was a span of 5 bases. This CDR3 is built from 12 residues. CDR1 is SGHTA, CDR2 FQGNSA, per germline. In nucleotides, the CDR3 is TGTGCCAGCAGCTTAGAAGCCGAGACCCAGTACTTC. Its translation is CASSLEAETQYF.

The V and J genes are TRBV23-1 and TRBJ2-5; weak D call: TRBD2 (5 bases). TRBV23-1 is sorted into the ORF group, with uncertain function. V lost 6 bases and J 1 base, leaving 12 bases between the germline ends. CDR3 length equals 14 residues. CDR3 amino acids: CASSRGPGQETQYF. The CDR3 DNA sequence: TGCGCCAGCAGCCGCGGGCCAGGCCAAGAGACCCAGTACTTC.

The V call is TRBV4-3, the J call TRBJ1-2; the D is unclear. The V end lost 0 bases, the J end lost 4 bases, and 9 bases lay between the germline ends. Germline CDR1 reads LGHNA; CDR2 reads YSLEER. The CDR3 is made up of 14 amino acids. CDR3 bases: TGCGCCAGCAGCCAAGATACAGCCGGCTATGGCTACACCTTC. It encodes CASSQDTAGYGYTF.

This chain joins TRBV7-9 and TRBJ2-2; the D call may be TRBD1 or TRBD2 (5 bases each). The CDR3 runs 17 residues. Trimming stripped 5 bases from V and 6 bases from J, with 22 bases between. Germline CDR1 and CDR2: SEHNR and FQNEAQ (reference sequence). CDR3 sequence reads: CASSQGPGGGLAGELFF. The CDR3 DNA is TGTGCCAGCAGCCAGGGACCGGGCGGCGGATTAGCCGGGGAGCTGTTTTTT. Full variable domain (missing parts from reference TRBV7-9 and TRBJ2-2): DTGVSQNPRHKITKRGQNVTFRCDPISEHNRLYWYRQTLGQGPEFLTYFQNEAQLEKSRLLSDRFSAERPKGSFSTLEIQRTEQGDSAMYLCASSQGPGGGLAGELFFGEGSRLTVL.

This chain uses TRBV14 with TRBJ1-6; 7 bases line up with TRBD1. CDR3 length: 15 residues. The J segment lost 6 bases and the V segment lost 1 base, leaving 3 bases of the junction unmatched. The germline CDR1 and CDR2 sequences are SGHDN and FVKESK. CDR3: CASSQGGTVNSPLHF. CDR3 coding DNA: TGTGCCAGCAGCCAAGGGGGGACAGTTAATTCACCCCTCCACTTT.

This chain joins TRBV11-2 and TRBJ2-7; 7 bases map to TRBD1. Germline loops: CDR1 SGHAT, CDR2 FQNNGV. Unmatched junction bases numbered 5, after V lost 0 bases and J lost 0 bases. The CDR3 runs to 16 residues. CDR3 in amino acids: CASSLEVRGSSYEQYF. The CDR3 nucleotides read TGTGCCAGCAGCTTAGAAGTCAGGGGGAGCTCCTACGAGCAGTACTTC.

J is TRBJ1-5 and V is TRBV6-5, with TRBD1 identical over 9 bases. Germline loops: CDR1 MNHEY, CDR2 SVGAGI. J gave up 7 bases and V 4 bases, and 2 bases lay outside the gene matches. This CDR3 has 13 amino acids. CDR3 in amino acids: CASSWDRVQPQHF. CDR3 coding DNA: TGTGCCAGCAGTTGGGACAGGGTGCAGCCCCAGCATTTT.

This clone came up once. CDR3: CASSVGSYGYTF. In DNA, the CDR3 is TGTGCCAGCAGCGTCGGGAGCTATGGCTACACCTTC. The chain combines TRBV28 with TRBJ1-2; D is undetermined. Deletions cut 6 bases from V and 4 bases from J, with 9 bases between. The CDR3 loop spans 12 amino acids. Germline CDR1 MDHEN, CDR2 SYDVKM.

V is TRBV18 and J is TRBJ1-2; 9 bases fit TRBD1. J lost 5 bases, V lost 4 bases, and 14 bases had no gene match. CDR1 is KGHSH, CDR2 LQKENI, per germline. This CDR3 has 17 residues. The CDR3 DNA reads TGTGCCAGCTCACTTGACAGGGGGGCCTCAGACGTATATGGCTACACCTTC. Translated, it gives CASSLDRGASDVYGYTF.

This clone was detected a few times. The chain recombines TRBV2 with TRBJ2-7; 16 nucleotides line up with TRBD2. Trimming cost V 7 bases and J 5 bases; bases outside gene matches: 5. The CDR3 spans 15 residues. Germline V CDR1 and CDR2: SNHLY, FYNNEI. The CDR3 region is CASKGLAGGRDEQYF. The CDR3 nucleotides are TGTGCCAGCAAGGGACTAGCGGGAGGGCGAGACGAGCAGTACTTC. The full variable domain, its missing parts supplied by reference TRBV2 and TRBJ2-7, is EPEVTQTPSHQVTQMGQEVILRCVPISNHLYFYWYRQILGQKVEFLVSFYNNEISEKSEIFDDQFSVERPDGSNFTLKIRSTKLEDSAMYFCASKGLAGGRDEQYFGPGTRLTVT.